This passage covers 26 T cell receptor beta chains from one sample sequenced in a study of blood T cell repertoires in COVID-19. The assay was immunoSEQ multiplex PCR, and TCRdb's table has in-frame clones only and misses some. This table holds approximately 200,000 clones, less than 90% found once. Sequencing input: peripheral blood. These receptors were obtained from a man younger than 45 with acute or convalescent COVID-19.

The J gene is TRBJ1-6, the V gene TRBV30; possible D gene TRBD1, 6 bases. The CDR3 sequence is 13 residues long. Germline V gene sequence: CDR1 GTSNPN, CDR2 SVGIG (reference sequence). V was cut by 3 bases and J by 7 bases, with 10 bases left in between. The DNA for the CDR3 is TGTGCCTGGAGGGACAGAATCAATTCACCCCTCCACTTT. Translated: CAWRDRINSPLHF.

CDR3 DNA: TGTGCCTGGAATAGGGAGACCGCTGGGGCCAACGTCCTGACTTTC. This codes for CAWNRETAGANVLTF. The chain is built from TRBV30 and TRBJ2-6; D is perhaps TRBD2 (5 bases). Germline CDR1 GTSNPN, CDR2 SVGIG (reference sequence). The ends were cut back, 4 bases at V and 2 bases at J, with 12 bases in the middle. This CDR3 is built from 15 residues.

This clone has only one observation. This chain links TRBV5-1 with TRBJ2-2, with TRBD1 matching 7 bases. Losses at the gene ends were 4 bases for V and 2 bases for J; bases not matched to a gene: 14. Germline CDR1 reads SGHRS; CDR2 reads YFSETQ. The CDR3 has 18 residues. CDR3 in amino acids: CASSLPPGQFINTGELFF. The CDR3 nucleotides read TGCGCCAGCAGCCTCCCCCCGGGACAGTTTATTAACACCGGGGAGCTGTTTTTT.

This clone has more than one count but fewer than ten. V gene TRBV6-5 combines with J gene TRBJ1-1, with D uncertain. The CDR3 runs to 11 residues. CDR1 MNHEY and CDR2 SVGAGI come from the germline V gene. V was clipped by 6 bases and J by 11 bases, with 13 bases between them. The CDR3 sequence: CASRLRGSAFF. CDR3 coding DNA: TGTGCCAGCAGGCTCAGAGGGAGTGCTTTCTTT.

V gene TRBV30 combines with J gene TRBJ1-5, with no clear D. Germline V CDR1 and CDR2: GTSNPN, SVGIG (reference sequence). The CDR3 is 16 amino acids. Trimming removed 0 bases from V and 2 bases from J, with 14 bases in between. The CDR3, as DNA: TGTGCCTGGAGTGTATTTGCCACCGGGGGCAATCAGCCCCAGCATTTT. It yields the protein CAWSVFATGGNQPQHF.

The rearrangement links TRBV4-1 to TRBJ2-7; a weak D match, TRBD2 (6 bases). Per germline, CDR1 MGHRA and CDR2 YSYEKL. V gave up 1 base and J gave up 6 bases, with 10 bases separating them. The CDR3 spans 13 residues. For the CDR3, the DNA is TGCGCCAGCAGCCAAGCGGAGGGTACCGAGCAGTACTTC. It codes for CASSQAEGTEQYF.

The V and J genes are TRBV5-1 and TRBJ2-7; 9 bases align to TRBD1. Trimming at V came to 4 bases and at J to 6 bases, leaving 8 bases not matched to a gene. Germline lookup yields CDR1 SGHRS and CDR2 YFSETQ. The CDR3 spans 14 residues. The CDR3 DNA reads as TGCGCCAGCAGCCTGATACAGGGGGCATTCGAGCAGTACTTC. This codes for CASSLIQGAFEQYF.

This chain joins TRBV3-1 (or the pseudogene TRBV3-2) and TRBJ1-2, with 7 nucleotides matching TRBD1. There are 16 residues in the CDR3. V shed 1 base and J 5 bases; nucleotides not matched to a gene: 10. Germline-derived CDR1 and CDR2 are LGHDT and YNNKEL (reference sequence). The CDR3 is CASSQGLAGQPYGYTF. The CDR3, as DNA: TGTGCCAGCAGCCAAGGTCTCGCGGGACAGCCTTATGGCTACACCTTC.

The chain carries TRBV5-4 and TRBJ2-1; 9 bases are shared with TRBD1. With 0 bases clipped from V and 8 bases from J, the junction kept 6 bases outside the gene matches. Germline CDR1 is SGHNT and CDR2 is YYREEE (reference sequence). The CDR3 is 15 amino acids. CDR3: CASSLEGQGADEQFF. DNA for the CDR3: TGTGCCAGCAGCTTGGAGGGACAGGGTGCTGATGAGCAGTTCTTC.

The genes are TRBV5-1 and TRBJ1-6; D might be TRBD1 (6 bases). Germline lookup yields CDR1 SGHRS and CDR2 YFSETQ. The CDR3 is made up of 16 amino acids. The V end lost 1 base, the J end lost 0 bases, and 8 bases lay between the germline ends. The CDR3 DNA reads TGCGCCAGCAGCTTGACAGGGAGCTCCTATAATTCACCCCTCCACTTT. Its translation is CASSLTGSSYNSPLHF. The whole variable domain, remainder taken from reference TRBV5-1 and TRBJ1-6, is KAGVTQTPRYLIKTRGQQVTLSCSPISGHRSVSWYQQTPGQGLQFLFEYFSETQRNKGNFPGRFSGRQFSNSRSEMNVSTLELGDSALYLCASSLTGSSYNSPLHFGNGTRLTVT.

The chain is built from TRBV5-1 and TRBJ2-4; possible D gene TRBD2, 6 bases. V lost 0 bases, J lost 6 bases, and 13 bases lay in between. Germline-derived CDR1 and CDR2 are SGHRS and YFSETQ. The CDR3 has 15 amino acids. CDR3 amino acids: CASSLVGMEGNIQYF. CDR3 DNA: TGCGCCAGCAGCTTGGTCGGAATGGAGGGAAACATTCAGTACTTC.

The rearrangement links TRBV5-1 to TRBJ2-3; D ambiguous. The CDR3 is 14 amino acids. CDR1 is SGHRS, CDR2 YFSETQ, per germline. V was pared by 3 bases and J by 0 bases, with 8 bases between. This CDR3 reads CASSSLESTDTQYF. For the CDR3, the DNA is TGCGCCAGCAGCTCCTTGGAGAGCACAGATACGCAGTATTTT.

The genes are TRBV7-9 and TRBJ2-7, with TRBD1 matching 8 bases. The germline gives CDR1 SEHNR, CDR2 FQNEAQ (reference sequence). The CDR3 runs 15 residues. The trim removed 2 bases at V and 4 bases at J, leaving 7 bases unmatched. CDR3 DNA: TGTGCCAGCAGCTTAACGCGGGACAGGACTTACGAGCAGTACTTC. Translation gives CASSLTRDRTYEQYF.

The chain combines TRBV4-2 with TRBJ2-7, with a weak D call TRBD2 (6 bases). V lost 4 bases and J lost 5, with 9 bases in between. The germline V gene encodes CDR1 LGHNA and CDR2 YNFKEQ. CDR3 length: 12 residues. CDR3 bases: TGTGCCAGCAGCCTGGGGAGGAACGAGCAGTACTTC. It is translated as CASSLGRNEQYF.

The chain has TRBV6-5 and TRBJ1-5; TRBD1 agrees at 9 bases. Germline assignment: CDR1 MNHEY and CDR2 SVGAGI. The CDR3 covers 14 residues. The trim removed 4 bases at V and 7 bases at J, leaving 5 bases unmatched. CDR3 loop: CASSLQGARQPQHF. The CDR3 DNA reads TGTGCCAGCAGTTTACAGGGGGCGCGGCAGCCCCAGCATTTT.

A single count supports this clone. The chain recombines TRBV28 with TRBJ1-6; 9 positions agree with TRBD1. CDR3 size: 15 residues. V trimming: 3 bases; J trimming: 7 bases; junction bases outside the gene matches: 4. From germline, CDR1 is MDHEN and CDR2 SYDVKM. The CDR3 coding sequence is TGTGCCAGCAGTTTCTGGGACAGGGAAAATTCACCCCTCCACTTT. As protein: CASSFWDRENSPLHF. The variable domain in full, completed from reference TRBV28 and TRBJ1-6, reads DVKVTQSSRYLVKRTGEKVFLECVQDMDHENMFWYRQDPGLGLRLIYFSYDVKMKEKGDIPEGYSVSREKKERFSLILESASTNQTSMYLCASSFWDRENSPLHFGNGTRLTVT.

V is TRBV30 and J is TRBJ1-2, with 8 bases lining up with TRBD1. The V gene end was trimmed by 4 bases and the J gene end by 3 bases; junction bases not matched to a gene: 16. The germline CDR1 and CDR2 sequences are GTSNPN and SVGIG (reference sequence). CDR3 length: 17 residues. CDR3 protein: CAWKTRQGLTSDYGYTF. As DNA, the CDR3 is TGTGCCTGGAAAACAAGACAGGGGCTCACCTCGGACTATGGCTACACCTTC.

This clone has a handful of counts. This chain links TRBV18 with TRBJ1-5, with 7 bases that match TRBD1. Trimming removed 2 bases from V and 4 bases from J; junction bases left unmatched: 5. Germline V gene sequence: CDR1 KGHSH, CDR2 LQKENI. CDR3 size: 15 residues. The CDR3 sequence is CASSPTGQLNQPQHF. The CDR3 region has the DNA TGTGCCAGCTCACCAACGGGACAGCTGAATCAGCCCCAGCATTTT.

The chain is built from TRBV7-3 and TRBJ2-5; tentative D call: TRBD1 (5 bases). There are 13 residues in the CDR3. Trimming pared 3 bases from V and 4 bases from J, leaving 9 bases between. CDR1 and CDR2 from the germline V gene are SGHTA and FQGTGA. CDR3 bases: TGTGCCAGCAGCTTCGACAGAGGAGAGACCCAGTACTTC. Amino acids: CASSFDRGETQYF.

The rearrangement uses TRBV6-1 and TRBJ1-4; TRBD1 might be the D (6 bases). Trimming took off 1 base at V and 8 bases at J, with 11 bases between the two ends. The CDR3 is 14 residues long. The germline gives CDR1 MNHNS, CDR2 SASEGT. For the CDR3, the DNA is TGTGCCAGCAGTGAAGGGGGGCGGCAGGAAAAACTGTTTTTT. This codes for CASSEGGRQEKLFF.

V usage is TRBV19 and J usage is TRBJ2-2; 7 bases match TRBD1. V trimming: 4 bases; J trimming: 1 base; junction bases outside the gene matches: 3. Germline lookup yields CDR1 LNHDA and CDR2 SQIVND (reference sequence). CDR3 size: 15 residues. As DNA, the CDR3 is TGTGCCAGTAGTAACAGGGGTGTGAACACCGGGGAGCTGTTTTTT. It is translated as CASSNRGVNTGELFF.

The V and J genes are TRBV28 and TRBJ1-5; D perhaps matches TRBD1 (5 bases). From germline, CDR1 is MDHEN and CDR2 SYDVKM. CDR3 length: 14 amino acids. The V end lost 4 bases, the J end lost 4 bases, and 11 bases lay between the germline ends. CDR3 protein: CASSSFRANQPQHF. CDR3 nucleotides: TGTGCCAGCAGTTCTTTCAGGGCAAATCAGCCCCAGCATTTT.

The gene calls are TRBV3-1 (or the pseudogene TRBV3-2) and TRBJ2-2; weak D call: TRBD1 (5 bases). The ends were cut back, 1 base at V and 5 bases at J, with 14 bases in the middle. Germline V gene lookup returns CDR1 LGHDT and CDR2 YNNKEL (reference sequence). CDR3 length equals 16 residues. DNA of the CDR3: TGTGCCAGCAGCCAAGGAAGGGGTACTATGACCGGGGAGCTGTTTTTT. Its translation is CASSQGRGTMTGELFF.

The CDR3 loop reads CASSSGTGGEKLFF. CDR3 sequence (DNA): TGCGCCAGCAGCTCAGGGACAGGGGGCGAAAAACTGTTTTTT. The gene calls are TRBV5-1 and TRBJ1-4; 12 nucleotides line up with TRBD1. The CDR3 extends over 14 amino acids. The V gene end was trimmed by 3 bases and the J gene end by 8 bases; junction bases not matched to a gene: 2. The germline gives CDR1 SGHRS, CDR2 YFSETQ. The whole variable domain, filled in from reference TRBV5-1 and TRBJ1-4, reads KAGVTQTPRYLIKTRGQQVTLSCSPISGHRSVSWYQQTPGQGLQFLFEYFSETQRNKGNFPGRFSGRQFSNSRSEMNVSTLELGDSALYLCASSSGTGGEKLFFGSGTQLSVL.

The gene calls are TRBV11-2 and TRBJ1-3; D not certain. There are 16 residues in the CDR3. The V gene lost 5 bases and the J gene lost 0 bases, with 14 bases spanning the gap. Germline V lookup: CDR1 SGHAT, CDR2 FQNNGV. The DNA for the CDR3 is TGTGCCAGCAGCCTGATCTCGGGTCCCTCTGGAAACACCATATATTTT. It is translated as CASSLISGPSGNTIYF.

This rearrangement joins TRBV6-5 to TRBJ2-3; a possible D gene is TRBD2 (6 bases). Germline CDR1 is MNHEY and CDR2 is SVGAGI. V lost 7 bases and J 4 bases, leaving 15 bases between the germline ends. The CDR3 length is 14 residues. The CDR3 DNA sequence: TGTGCCAGCAACCCGCTAGCGCGCCCAGATACGCAGTATTTT. The encoded protein is CASNPLARPDTQYF.